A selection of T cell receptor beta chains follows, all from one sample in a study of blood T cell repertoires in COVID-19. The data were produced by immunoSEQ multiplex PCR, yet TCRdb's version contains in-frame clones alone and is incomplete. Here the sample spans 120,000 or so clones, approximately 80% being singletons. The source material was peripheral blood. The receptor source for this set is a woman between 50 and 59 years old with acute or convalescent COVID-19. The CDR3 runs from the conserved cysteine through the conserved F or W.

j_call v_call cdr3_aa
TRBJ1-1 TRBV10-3 CATGRVVNTEAFF
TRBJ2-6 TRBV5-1 CASSLQASGANVLTF
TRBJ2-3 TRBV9 CASSVTGGPADTQYF
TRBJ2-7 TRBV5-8 CASSTREWDPSYEQYF
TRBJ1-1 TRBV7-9 CASAGTENTEAFF
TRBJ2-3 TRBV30 CAWRGGVADTQYF
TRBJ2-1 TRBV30 CAWSFSTGEDEQFF
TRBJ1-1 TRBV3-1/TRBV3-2 CASSQLSLNTEAFF
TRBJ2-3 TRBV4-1 CASSRTSGGGTSTDTQYF
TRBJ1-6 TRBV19 CASSLDGLYNSPLHF
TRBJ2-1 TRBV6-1 CASSEGGRGVYNEQFF
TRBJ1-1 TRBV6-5 CASSSPGTKNTEAFF
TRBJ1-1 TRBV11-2 CASSLAPYRETEAFF
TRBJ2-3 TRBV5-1 CASSLEGLAYTDTQYF
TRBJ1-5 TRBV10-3 CAISDGGGISNQPQHF
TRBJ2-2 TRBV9 CASSPTGGNTGELFF
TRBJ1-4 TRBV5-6 CASSRGQGATNEKLFF
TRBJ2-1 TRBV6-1 CASSEDWGTNEQFF
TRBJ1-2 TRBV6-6 CASSYSAQGNYGYTF
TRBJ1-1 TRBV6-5 CASFPMDRGNTEAFF
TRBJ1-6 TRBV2 CASSLTQVNSPLHF
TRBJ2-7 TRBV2 CASSGSAYEQYF
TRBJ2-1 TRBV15 CATSRERTRGGVRNEQFF
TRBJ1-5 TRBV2 CASREGQYSNQPQHF
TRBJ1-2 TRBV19 CASSTLAGVYGYTF
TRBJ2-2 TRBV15 CATSRDPGGKAGELFF
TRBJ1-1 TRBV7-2 CASSKTYDTEAFF
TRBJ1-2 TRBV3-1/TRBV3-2 CASSQDGGINYGYTF
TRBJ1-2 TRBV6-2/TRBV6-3 CASSYGQGSGGYTF
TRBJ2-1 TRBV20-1 CSASGLSTGVNEQFF
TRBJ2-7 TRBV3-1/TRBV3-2 CASSRSGTASYEQYF
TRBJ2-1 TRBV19 CASSSASGGKDEQFF
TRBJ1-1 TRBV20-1 CSATVGREAFF
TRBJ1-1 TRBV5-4 CASSSGTGREKGRIEAFF
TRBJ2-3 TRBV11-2 CASSPTPPGLRTDTQYF
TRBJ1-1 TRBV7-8 CASSSRGEAFF
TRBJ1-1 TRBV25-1 CASSATGVTTEAFF
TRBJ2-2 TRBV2 CASSGQGVAGELFF
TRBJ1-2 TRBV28 CASSHVFRTGSGYTF
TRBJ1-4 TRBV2 CASRRGVEKLFF
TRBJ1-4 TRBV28 CASSLEVEKKLFF
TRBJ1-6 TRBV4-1 CASSPAGSTSNSPLHF
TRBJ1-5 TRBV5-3 CARSFIRVDQPQHF
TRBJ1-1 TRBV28 CASYPPGTGGLMNTEAFF
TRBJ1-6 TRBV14 CASSQDSGRNSPLHF
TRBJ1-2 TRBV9 CASSVRTGNTDYTF
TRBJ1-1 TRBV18 CASSPRTGGNTEAFF
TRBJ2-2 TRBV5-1 CASTSDGVSGELFF
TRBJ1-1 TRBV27 CASTPNWNTEAFF
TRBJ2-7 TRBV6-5 CASRPGTPSSYEQYF
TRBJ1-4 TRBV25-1 CASRGGGKNEKLFF
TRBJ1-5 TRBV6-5 CASSHGGNQPQHF
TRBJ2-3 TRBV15 CATSGGGASADTQYF
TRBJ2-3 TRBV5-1 CASSLAPDRDLTDTQYF
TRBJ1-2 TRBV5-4 CASSQRTGGFYGYTF